This T cell receptor (beta chain) stems from a study of blood T cells in healthy people across ages. Findings of the study overall: Estimates based on one million T cells were treated as lower bounds.

A sample-barcoded 5' primer and a J-beta primer mix were used in a second PCR of roughly 7 to 11 cycles. MiXCR, applied by TCRdb to the 5' RACE reads, yields one record per CDR3 protein. The sample contains about 570,000 distinct CDR3 sequences, 25% to 30% of which appear only once. This clonotype has more than one count but fewer than ten. The antigen remains unidentified. The sequence was collected from a woman in her seventies in good health. Sequencing used blood.

This CDR3 reads CASSDQGTSYEQYF. The CDR3 DNA reads TGTGCCAGCAGTGATCAGGGGACCTCCTACGAGCAGTACTTC. The chain carries TRBV2 and TRBJ2-7; possibly TRBD1 for D (6 bases). The V gene lost 3 bases and the J gene lost 0 bases, with 9 bases spanning the gap. The CDR3 has 14 residues. Germline CDR1 SNHLY, CDR2 FYNNEI. The whole variable domain, filled in from reference TRBV2 and TRBJ2-7, reads EPEVTQTPSHQVTQMGQEVILRCVPISNHLYFYWYRQILGQKVEFLVSFYNNEISEKSEIFDDQFSVERPDGSNFTLKIRSTKLEDSAMYFCASSDQGTSYEQYFGPGTRLTVT.